One sample yielded the 3 T cell receptor beta chains listed below, sequenced in a study of cytomegalovirus exposure and HLA in healthy donors. A multiplex PCR was run with 60 Vbeta primers and 13 Jbeta primers. TCRdb's copy holds only in-frame clones and misses some; the assay was immunoSEQ multiplex PCR. The sample lists about 210,000 clones; approximately 83% were seen once. What was sequenced was PBMCs. The origin of the receptors is a woman aged 45-60 years in good health and CMV-seropositive.

The CDR3 DNA sequence: TGTGCCAGCAGTCCGGGAGGGGCAGAAAAAGCTAACTATGGCTACACCTTC. Amino acid sequence: CASSPGGAEKANYGYTF. This chain uses TRBV28 with TRBJ1-2; tentatively, D is TRBD1 (5 bases). The CDR3 length is 17 residues. V gave up 5 bases and J gave up 0 bases, with 19 bases separating them. Germline V gene sequence: CDR1 MDHEN, CDR2 SYDVKM.

The chain recombines TRBV7-3 with TRBJ1-6; TRBD1 agrees at 10 bases. Germline V gives CDR1 SGHTA, CDR2 FQGTGA. The CDR3 totals 15 residues. V shed 4 bases, J shed 9 bases, and the junction held 6 bases outside the gene matches. The CDR3 loop reads CASSYSGQGVSPLHF. The DNA for the CDR3 is TGTGCCAGCAGCTACTCCGGACAGGGGGTTTCACCCCTCCACTTT.

This clone appeared a few times. CDR3 nucleotides: TGCGCCAGCAGCCCTTCCGTCCTGAACACTGAAGCTTTCTTT. Amino acids: CASSPSVLNTEAFF. The chain couples TRBV5-1 to TRBJ1-1; D is undetermined. This CDR3 spans 14 amino acids. V was pared by 4 bases and J by 0 bases, with 10 bases between. The germline V gene encodes CDR1 SGHRS and CDR2 YFSETQ.